A single sample gave rise to the 22 T cell receptor beta chains below, sequenced in a study of T-cell memory formation after mild COVID-19. One entry per CDR3 protein results from TCRdb running MiXCR on the 5' RACE reads. The sample contains 200,000 or so distinct CDR3 sequences, 9.5% of which appear only once. The sequencing sample was made of PBMCs or a T cell subset sorted from them (not recorded which). The receptors stem from a man in his late teens or twenties who had mild COVID-19 (a few samples of this study predate the infection). Cell type and time point are not known.

V usage is TRBV18 and J usage is TRBJ1-1, with unresolved D. Trimming removed 3 bases at V and 7 bases at J, with 9 bases between. The germline CDR1 and CDR2 sequences are KGHSH and LQKENI. The CDR3 totals 12 residues. The CDR3 protein is CASSPQDGEAFF. For the CDR3, the DNA is TGTGCCAGCTCACCCCAGGACGGTGAAGCTTTCTTT.

In this sample, this clonotype turned up many times. This chain joins TRBV20-1 and TRBJ2-1, with 7 bases aligning to TRBD1. The V segment lost 0 bases and the J segment 8 bases; nucleotides outside the gene matches: 7. The germline V gene encodes CDR1 DFQATT and CDR2 SNEGSKA (reference sequence). The CDR3 spans 14 residues. This CDR3 is CSARDAEGGDEQFF. CDR3 sequence (DNA): TGCAGTGCTAGAGATGCGGAAGGGGGCGATGAGCAGTTCTTC.

V gene TRBV4-2 combines with J gene TRBJ2-4, with 11 positions matching TRBD2. The junction had 1 base not matched to a gene; V was cut back by 4 bases and J by 2 bases. The CDR3 has 15 amino acids. The germline CDR1 and CDR2 sequences are LGHNA and YNFKEQ. The CDR3 region is CASSLAGGPKNIQYF. The CDR3 DNA reads as TGTGCCAGCAGCCTAGCGGGGGGGCCCAAAAACATTCAGTACTTC.

This clonotype was observed many times. This chain uses TRBV5-1 with TRBJ1-1; D is possibly TRBD1 (5 bases). Germline assignment: CDR1 SGHRS and CDR2 YFSETQ. This CDR3 is 15 amino acids long. The ends were cut back, 4 bases at V and 5 bases at J, with 18 bases in the middle. As DNA, the CDR3 is TGCGCCAGCAGCATATCCGGGGCTGGTCAAACTGAAGCTTTCTTT. Translation gives CASSISGAGQTEAFF.

This clonotype came up a few times. The V and J genes are TRBV7-9 and TRBJ1-3; TRBD1 is a possible D gene (5 bases). The V end lost 4 bases, the J end lost 5 bases, and 12 bases lay between the germline ends. Germline CDR1 reads SEHNR; CDR2 reads FQNEAQ (reference sequence). This CDR3 is built from 14 residues. CDR3: CASSWLGGRNTIYF. The CDR3 bases are TGTGCCAGCAGCTGGTTGGGGGGGAGAAACACCATATATTTT.

This clonotype was counted ten times or more. This chain joins TRBV2 and TRBJ2-7; maybe TRBD1 (5 bases). The V gene lost 3 bases and the J gene lost 4 bases, with 13 bases spanning the gap. Germline V gives CDR1 SNHLY, CDR2 FYNNEI. The CDR3 totals 14 residues. The CDR3 bases are TGTGCCAGCAGTGAGCAGGGTTTTGGGTACGAGCAGTACGTC. Its protein product is CASSEQGFGYEQYV.

This chain joins TRBV5-6 and TRBJ2-4, with 9 bases that match TRBD2. This CDR3 comprises 15 residues. The trim removed 4 bases at V and 1 base at J, leaving 3 bases unmatched. CDR1 SGHDT and CDR2 YYEEEE come from the germline V gene. In DNA, the CDR3 is TGTGCCAGCAGCACCCTAGCGGGGGCCAAAAACATTCAGTACTTC. Amino acids: CASSTLAGAKNIQYF.

This rearrangement joins TRBV6-1 to TRBJ1-5, with 7 bases lining up with TRBD1. In germline, CDR1 is MNHNS, CDR2 SASEGT. The CDR3 sequence is 13 residues long. The ends lost 6 bases at V and 6 bases at J; junction bases unmatched: 5. CDR3 sequence: CASRNRGGQPQHF. The CDR3 coding sequence is TGTGCCAGCAGAAACAGGGGCGGTCAGCCCCAGCATTTT.

This clonotype has ten or more counts. The chain joins TRBV7-9 to TRBJ2-5, with TRBD2 matching 13 bases. CDR3 length: 15 amino acids. CDR1 SEHNR and CDR2 FQNEAQ come from the germline V gene (reference sequence). V lost 5 bases and J lost 5; bases outside the gene matches: 5. CDR3 sequence: CASSPGLAGLETQYF. The CDR3 DNA sequence: TGTGCCAGCAGCCCGGGACTAGCGGGGTTGGAGACCCAGTACTTC.

This clonotype was detected ten times or more. The rearrangement links TRBV3-1 to TRBJ1-5, with D unresolved. V was shortened by 0 bases and J by 7 bases, with 13 bases between the two germline ends. Germline V gene lookup returns CDR1 LGHDT and CDR2 YNNKEL (reference sequence). The CDR3 runs 15 residues. The CDR3 region is CASSQDEGLQQPQHF. The CDR3 DNA sequence: TGTGCCAGCAGCCAAGATGAAGGGTTACAGCAGCCCCAGCATTTT.

This clonotype was counted at least ten times. This chain connects TRBV20-1 to TRBJ1-4; 7 bases are shared with TRBD1. The germline CDR1 and CDR2 sequences are DFQATT and SNEGSKA (reference sequence). The CDR3 is 14 amino acids. The J segment lost 8 bases and the V segment lost 5 bases, leaving 11 bases of the junction unmatched. CDR3 loop: CSARDRVRGEKLFF. DNA of the CDR3: TGCAGTGCTCGTGACAGGGTTAGAGGGGAAAAACTGTTTTTT.

The gene calls are TRBV24-1 and TRBJ2-1; no clear D gene. Germline V lookup: CDR1 KGHDR, CDR2 SFDVKD. V gave up 9 bases and J gave up 2 bases, with 4 bases separating them. The CDR3 loop spans 11 amino acids. DNA for the CDR3: TGTGCCACCCAGCCCTACAATGAGCAGTTCTTC. Translating it yields CATQPYNEQFF.

CDR3 nucleotide sequence: TGTGCCAGCTCACCACCGTCAGGGACAAGCGAGCAGTACTTC. Its protein product is CASSPPSGTSEQYF. The chain employs TRBV18 and TRBJ2-7; possible D gene TRBD1, 6 bases. The V and J ends lost 0 bases and 6 bases respectively, with 12 bases between them. CDR3 size: 14 residues. The germline CDR1 and CDR2 sequences are KGHSH and LQKENI.

This chain links TRBV4-3 with TRBJ2-3, with D perhaps matching TRBD1 or TRBD2 (5 bases each). Germline V gene lookup returns CDR1 LGHNA and CDR2 YSLEER. V was trimmed by 4 bases and J by 14 bases, leaving 31 bases between them. The CDR3 is made up of 17 amino acids. The CDR3 is CASSPDLISSIGGIGYF. The CDR3 nucleotides are TGCGCCAGCAGCCCAGATTTGATCTCCTCAATTGGGGGAATTGGGTATTTT.

This chain joins TRBV12-3 or TRBV12-4 and TRBJ2-5; weak D call: TRBD2 (5 bases). V dropped 3 bases and J dropped 0 bases, with 11 bases sitting between them. This CDR3 is 15 amino acids long. The CDR3 spells CASSFGGFDQETQYF. The CDR3 nucleotides read TGTGCCAGCAGTTTCGGAGGCTTTGACCAAGAGACCCAGTACTTC.

The V and J genes are TRBV7-9 and TRBJ1-1, with D possibly being TRBD1 (5 bases). This CDR3 has 14 amino acids. CDR1 is SEHNR and CDR2 is FQNEAQ in the germline V gene (reference sequence). Trimming removed 6 bases from V and 1 base from J, with 12 bases in between. This CDR3 is CASREGLGNTEAFF. The CDR3 nucleotides are TGTGCCAGCAGGGAGGGGTTAGGGAACACTGAAGCTTTCTTT.

The CDR3 region has the DNA TGCGCCAGCAGCCCGGGTCCCGGGACAGGGAGGAAGAATTCACCCCTCCACTTT. This gives the protein CASSPGPGTGRKNSPLHF. The chain links TRBV5-1 to TRBJ1-6; TRBD1 matches at 9 bases. This CDR3 is built from 18 residues. CDR1 is SGHRS, CDR2 YFSETQ, per germline. Trimming took 4 bases from V and 7 from J; bases not matched to a gene: 15.

The chain links TRBV29-1 to TRBJ1-2; 8 bases are a match to TRBD1. V shed 6 bases and J 3 bases; nucleotides not matched to a gene: 6. CDR3 length equals 13 residues. Germline V CDR1 and CDR2: SQVTM, ANQGSEA. CDR3 in DNA: TGCAGCGTCCGGGACAGGAGGGACTATGGCTACACCTTC. Its translation is CSVRDRRDYGYTF.

The chain uses TRBV7-2 and TRBJ1-4; D perhaps matches TRBD1 (5 bases). From germline, CDR1 is SGHTA and CDR2 FQGNSA. The CDR3 has 14 residues. V lost 7 bases, J lost 6 bases, and 15 bases lay in between. The CDR3 DNA sequence: TGTGCCAGCACCTCCGGGGGGAACTATGAAAAACTGTTTTTT. Encoded protein: CASTSGGNYEKLFF.

This clonotype was counted once. The chain joins TRBV6-2 or TRBV6-3 to TRBJ1-2; TRBD1 matches at 9 bases. The CDR3 runs to 11 residues. Germline-derived CDR1 and CDR2 are MNHEY and SVGEGT. The ends lost 8 bases at V and 8 bases at J; junction bases unmatched: 3. This chain's CDR3 is CASGTGRGYTF. CDR3 DNA sequence: TGTGCCAGCGGGACAGGGCGAGGCTACACCTTC.

The chain is built from TRBV6-5 and TRBJ1-2, with 9 bases identical to TRBD1. The CDR3 covers 15 residues. The germline gives CDR1 MNHEY, CDR2 SVGAGI. J was trimmed by 4 bases and V by 5 bases; bases with no gene match: 8. Here the CDR3 DNA reads TGTGCCAGCAGTCATCACAGGGGGCCTACCTATGGCTACACCTTC. It yields the protein CASSHHRGPTYGYTF.

The gene calls are TRBV6-5 and TRBJ1-5; D gene ambiguous. The CDR3 is 15 residues long. Deletions cut 0 bases from V and 2 bases from J, with 8 bases between. The germline V gene encodes CDR1 MNHEY and CDR2 SVGAGI. The CDR3 reads CASSYSRVGNQPQHF. CDR3 sequence (DNA): TGTGCCAGCAGTTACTCCCGTGTCGGCAATCAGCCCCAGCATTTT.